These 21 T cell receptor beta chains originate from one sample sequenced in a study of blood T cell repertoires in COVID-19. Sequenced by immunoSEQ multiplex PCR; TCRdb stores in-frame clones only, minus some. The sample has about 300,000 clones; approximately 84% are singletons. Sequenced: peripheral blood. Source of these receptors: a human donor with COVID-19, enrolled during active disease. The donor label of this sample is uncertain.

The chain recombines TRBV18 with TRBJ2-1, with D possibly being TRBD2 (8 bases). The CDR3 totals 16 residues. V was trimmed by 3 bases and J by 3 bases, leaving 15 bases between them. CDR1 KGHSH and CDR2 LQKENI come from the germline V gene. The CDR3 loop reads CASSPETGTSYNEQFF. CDR3 in DNA: TGTGCCAGCTCACCCGAGACAGGGACTAGCTACAATGAGCAGTTCTTC.

The chain employs TRBV28 and TRBJ1-5; D not certain. The CDR3 length is 14 residues. V was clipped by 7 bases and J by 7 bases, with 17 bases between them. Germline CDR1 is MDHEN and CDR2 is SYDVKM. The CDR3 region has the DNA TGTGCCAGCACCAAGGGAGTGGGAGGACAGCCCCAGCATTTT. Translated, it gives CASTKGVGGQPQHF.

The rearrangement joins TRBV5-5 to TRBJ1-5, with TRBD1 as a possible D gene (5 bases). CDR1 and CDR2 (germline): SGHKS, YYEKEE (reference sequence). V gave up 3 bases and J gave up 6 bases, with 13 bases separating them. The CDR3 has 14 residues. The CDR3 protein is CASSSTRGGQPQHF. For the CDR3, the DNA is TGTGCCAGCAGCTCTACTCGGGGGGGTCAGCCCCAGCATTTT.

The gene calls are TRBV11-2 and TRBJ1-3; 8 bases fit TRBD1. Germline V gives CDR1 SGHAT, CDR2 FQNNGV. J lost 2 bases, V lost 3 bases, and 6 bases had no gene match. The CDR3 covers 16 residues. The CDR3 is CASSFNRGGTGNTIYF. Written as DNA, the CDR3 is TGTGCCAGCAGCTTCAACAGGGGGGGAACTGGAAACACCATATATTTT. The full variable domain, completed using reference TRBV11-2 and TRBJ1-3, is EAGVAQSPRYKIIEKRQSVAFWCNPISGHATLYWYQQILGQGPKLLIQFQNNGVVDDSQLPKDRFSAERLKGVDSTLKIQPAKLEDSAVYLCASSFNRGGTGNTIYFGEGSWLTVV.

This clone was seen only a few times. This chain links TRBV7-9 with TRBJ1-1; a possible D gene is TRBD1 (6 bases). The CDR3 consists of 12 residues. The V and J ends lost 6 bases and 6 bases respectively, with 11 bases between them. Germline CDR1 is SEHNR and CDR2 is FQNEAQ (reference sequence). CDR3 nucleotides: TGTGCCAGCAGAAAACAGGGCGCTGAAGCTTTCTTT. It is translated as CASRKQGAEAFF.

The chain uses TRBV11-3 and TRBJ2-1; D possibly corresponds to TRBD2 (6 bases). Germline V CDR1 and CDR2: SGHNT, YENEEA. The CDR3 consists of 14 residues. Trimming took 3 bases from V and 1 from J, leaving 7 bases between them. As DNA, the CDR3 is TGTGCCAGCAGCTTGCGGGAATCCTACAATGAGCAGTTCTTC. As protein: CASSLRESYNEQFF.

The CDR3: CSVEHRTGEGYTF. The DNA for the CDR3 is TGCAGCGTTGAACACCGTACAGGGGAGGGCTACACCTTC. The chain recombines TRBV29-1 with TRBJ1-2, with 7 bases identical to TRBD1. V gave up 2 bases and J gave up 8 bases; unmatched junction bases: 8. Germline CDR1 and CDR2: SQVTM and ANQGSEA. The CDR3 sequence is 13 residues long.

The chain joins TRBV27 to TRBJ2-7, with D possibly TRBD2 on 5 matching bases. CDR1 is MNHEY, CDR2 SMNVEV, per germline (reference sequence). This CDR3 is 13 amino acids long. V was trimmed by 6 bases and J by 6 bases, leaving 15 bases between them. CDR3 DNA sequence: TGTGCCAGCAGCCGAAGCCTAGCACTCGAGCAGTACTTC. Translation gives CASSRSLALEQYF.

This chain links TRBV7-8 with TRBJ2-1; the match to TRBD2 covers 7 bases. J gave up 0 bases and V 5 bases, and 10 bases lay outside the gene matches. CDR1 SGHVS and CDR2 FQNEAQ come from the germline V gene. There are 17 residues in the CDR3. The CDR3 nucleotides are TGTGCCAGCAGCCCCACCCAGCGGGGACGCTCCTACAATGAGCAGTTCTTC. Its translation is CASSPTQRGRSYNEQFF. Variable domain in full (rest from reference TRBV7-8 and TRBJ2-1): GAGVSQSPRYKVAKRGQDVALRCDPISGHVSLFWYQQALGQGPEFLTYFQNEAQLDKSGLPSDRFFAERPEGSVSTLKIQRTQQEDSAVYLCASSPTQRGRSYNEQFFGPGTRLTVL.

The chain recombines TRBV4-1 with TRBJ2-3, with 11 bases fitting TRBD2. After removal of 4 bases from V and 4 bases from J, the junction contained 10 bases not matched to a gene. CDR3 length: 17 residues. In germline, CDR1 is MGHRA, CDR2 YSYEKL. In nucleotides, the CDR3 is TGCGCCAGCAGCCGAGTGACCCGACTAGCGGGATCAGATACGCAGTATTTT. Protein sequence: CASSRVTRLAGSDTQYF.

In this sample, this clone turned up once. The chain uses TRBV5-4 and TRBJ2-5; 9 bases line up with TRBD2. This CDR3 has 17 amino acids. V shed 0 bases, J shed 4 bases, and the junction held 10 bases outside the gene matches. CDR1 is SGHNT and CDR2 is YYREEE in the germline V gene (reference sequence). CDR3 sequence (DNA): TGTGCCAGCAGCTTGGGAGGGGCTAGCGGGATTTTAGAGACCCAGTACTTC. Translated: CASSLGGASGILETQYF.

The chain is built from TRBV7-8 and TRBJ1-3, with D perhaps matching TRBD1 (6 bases). V lost 6 bases, J lost 0 bases, and 12 bases lay in between. CDR1 and CDR2 from the germline V gene are SGHVS and FQNEAQ. The CDR3 covers 15 residues. The CDR3 loop reads CASRGATHSGNTIYF. As DNA, the CDR3 is TGTGCCAGCAGGGGGGCAACGCACTCTGGAAACACCATATATTTT.

This chain links TRBV9 with TRBJ2-7; 11 nucleotides line up with TRBD2. V lost 4 bases to trimming and J lost 4 bases; unmatched junction nucleotides: 7. The CDR3 has 15 amino acids. Germline V gene sequence: CDR1 SGDLS, CDR2 YYNGEE. CDR3 nucleotide sequence: TGTGCCAGCAGCCCGACTAGCGGGGACCGTTACGAGCAGTACTTC. Protein product: CASSPTSGDRYEQYF.

This clone was counted a single time. The chain employs TRBV5-1 and TRBJ2-3, with 8 positions matching TRBD1. V shed 7 bases, J shed 2 bases, and the junction held 9 bases outside the gene matches. Germline V gene lookup returns CDR1 SGHRS and CDR2 YFSETQ. The CDR3 totals 15 residues. The CDR3 DNA follows: TGCGCCAGCTCGACCGGGACAGGACCCACAGATACGCAGTATTTT. Its translation is CASSTGTGPTDTQYF.

This clone was observed a handful of times. V usage is TRBV28 and J usage is TRBJ1-2; possible D gene TRBD1, 5 bases. V was shortened by 1 base and J by 1 base, with 7 bases between the two germline ends. The CDR3 covers 14 residues. The V gene's germline CDR1 is MDHEN and CDR2 SYDVKM. CDR3 in DNA: TGTGCCAGCAGTTTATCAGGGATTAACTATGGCTACACCTTC. It codes for CASSLSGINYGYTF.

This chain links TRBV2 with TRBJ2-1; 9 positions agree with TRBD1. The junction had 5 bases not matched to a gene; V was cut back by 6 bases and J by 8 bases. The CDR3 contains 13 residues. Per germline, CDR1 SNHLY and CDR2 FYNNEI. The CDR3 sequence: CASRRDRVDEQFF. CDR3 nucleotides: TGTGCCAGCAGGAGGGACAGGGTTGATGAGCAGTTCTTC.

DNA of the CDR3: TGTGCCAGCAGCCCGACGGGTACCAGTTACGAGCAGTACTTC. Residues: CASSPTGTSYEQYF. This chain uses TRBV7-2 with TRBJ2-7; D unresolved. Germline V gives CDR1 SGHTA, CDR2 FQGNSA. V was shortened by 5 bases and J by 4 bases, with 15 bases between the two germline ends. The CDR3 is 14 residues long.

The chain combines TRBV7-9 with TRBJ1-2, with D perhaps matching TRBD1 (6 bases). The CDR3 consists of 13 residues. From germline, CDR1 is SEHNR and CDR2 FQNEAQ (reference sequence). Deletions cut 4 bases from V and 3 bases from J, with 9 bases between. The CDR3 DNA is TGTGCCAGCAGCTCACAGGGCCACTATGGCTACACCTTC. This gives the protein CASSSQGHYGYTF.

This clone was picked up one time. The rearrangement uses TRBV7-8 and TRBJ2-1; D may be TRBD2 (6 bases). Trimming shortened V by 5 bases and J by 6 bases, and 14 bases separated the two germline ends. There are 14 residues in the CDR3. In germline, CDR1 is SGHVS, CDR2 FQNEAQ. The CDR3 sequence is CASSPMTSTNEQFF. CDR3 bases: TGTGCCAGCAGCCCCATGACTAGTACCAATGAGCAGTTCTTC.

The chain employs TRBV7-2 and TRBJ2-7, with 7 bases identical to TRBD2. Unmatched junction bases numbered 8, after V lost 6 bases and J lost 0 bases. CDR3 length: 15 amino acids. Germline-derived CDR1 and CDR2 are SGHTA and FQGNSA. CDR3 protein: CASRLGAGSSYEQYF. Written as DNA, the CDR3 is TGTGCCAGCAGACTGGGAGCGGGAAGCTCCTACGAGCAGTACTTC.

The rearrangement links TRBV7-9 to TRBJ2-7; TRBD2 might be the D (6 bases). Trimming removed 2 bases at V and 3 bases at J, with 23 bases between. CDR3 length: 18 amino acids. Germline lookup yields CDR1 SEHNR and CDR2 FQNEAQ (reference sequence). The CDR3 bases are TGTGCCAGCAGCTTACTCTCCTTGGCTAGCGCCTCGTTCTACGAGCAGTACTTC. It encodes CASSLLSLASASFYEQYF.